The rows below give T cell receptor beta chains drawn from one sample of a study of T-cell reconstitution after alpha-beta-depleted transplantation in children. In TCRdb, the PCR reads were re-called with MiXCR into one record per CDR3 protein. This table has roughly 400,000 distinct CDR3 sequences, roughly 22% appearing once. The starting material was PBMCs from the stem cell graft donor, obtained from the stem cell graft. These receptors were obtained from a human donor who donated a stem cell graft to a child with acute myeloid leukemia. CDR3s include the opening cysteine and the closing phenylalanine or tryptophan. A D gene is named only where the DNA matches it firmly. Rows may omit the clone size; those that give it use once, few, many or a size class.

>TRBV7-2|.|TRBJ1-5|TRBD1
CASSQQGGYSNQPQHF
TGTGCCAGCAGCCAACAGGGGGGTTATAGCAATCAGCCCCAGCATTTT
>TRBV7-2|once|TRBJ2-2|.
CASSLKRDARELFF
TGTGCCAGCAGCTTAAAGAGGGACGCGCGGGAGCTGTTTTTT
>TRBV20-1|many|TRBJ1-2|.
CSARDGANYGYTF
TGCAGTGCCCGGGACGGAGCTAACTATGGCTACACCTTC
>TRBV6-1|.|TRBJ2-7|.
CASRPPTSHEQYF
TGTGCCAGCAGGCCCCCCACGAGTCACGAGCAGTACTTC
>TRBV12-3/TRBV12-4|.|TRBJ1-3|.
CASSPKGAQSGNTIYF
TGTGCCAGCAGTCCAAAGGGAGCCCAATCTGGAAACACCATATATTTT
>TRBV7-9|.|TRBJ1-1|TRBD1
CASRDGRGQSTEAFF
TGTGCCAGCAGGGATGGTAGGGGGCAAAGCACTGAAGCTTTCTTT
>TRBV24-1|.|TRBJ2-1|TRBD1
CATRGQGGNEQFF
TGTGCCACCAGGGGACAGGGAGGGAATGAGCAGTTCTTC
>TRBV11-2|few|TRBJ2-1|.
CASSLEGHHSYNEQFF
TGTGCCAGCAGCTTGGAGGGTCACCACTCCTACAATGAGCAGTTCTTC
>TRBV12-3/TRBV12-4|.|TRBJ2-1|TRBD2
CASSLASPGLRLAGASYNEQFF
TGTGCCAGCAGTTTAGCGAGTCCAGGCCTCCGACTAGCGGGAGCCTCATACAATGAGCAGTTCTTC
>TRBV6-5|few|TRBJ2-5|.
CASSYSGGLSGETQYF
TGTGCCAGCAGTTACTCGGGGGGGCTCTCGGGAGAGACCCAGTACTTC
>TRBV7-9|.|TRBJ2-7|TRBD1
CASSLDGTASYEQYF
TGTGCCAGCAGCTTAGATGGGACAGCCTCCTACGAGCAGTACTTC
>TRBV7-2|many|TRBJ2-2|.
CASSFMGMDTGELFF
TGTGCCAGCAGCTTTATGGGAATGGACACCGGGGAGCTGTTTTTT
>TRBV20-1|.|TRBJ2-1|.
CSAPPAEAFYNEQFF
TGCAGTGCCCCCCCGGCGGAGGCCTTTTACAATGAGCAGTTCTTC
>TRBV20-1|once|TRBJ1-5|TRBD1
CSASPPGTGYSNQPQHF
TGCAGTGCTAGTCCTCCCGGGACAGGATATAGCAATCAGCCCCAGCATTTT
>TRBV12-3/TRBV12-4|few|TRBJ2-1|.
CASSRAADNEQFF
TGTGCCAGCAGCCGAGCGGCGGACAATGAGCAGTTCTTC
>TRBV20-1|many|TRBJ2-3|TRBD2
CSARTSGITDTQYF
TGCAGTGCTAGGACTAGCGGGATCACAGATACGCAGTATTTT
>TRBV24-1|.|TRBJ2-1|.
CATSALQNYNEQFF
TGTGCCACCAGTGCTCTGCAGAACTACAATGAGCAGTTCTTC
>TRBV29-1|many|TRBJ1-1|TRBD1
CSVLGQGDEAFF
TGCAGCGTGCTGGGACAGGGAGATGAAGCTTTCTTT
>TRBV20-1|few|TRBJ2-5|TRBD1
CSARVWWDRGQETQYF
TGCAGTGCTAGAGTTTGGTGGGACAGGGGGCAGGAGACCCAGTACTTC
>TRBV9|few|TRBJ2-5|TRBD2
CASSLSGRHQETQYF
TGTGCCAGCAGTCTTAGCGGGAGGCACCAAGAGACCCAGTACTTC
>TRBV5-1|few|TRBJ2-7|.
CASSLGRGLDYEQYF
TGCGCCAGCAGCTTGGGGCGGGGATTGGACTACGAGCAGTACTTC